This is a list of T cell receptor beta chains from one sample in a study of cytomegalovirus exposure and HLA in healthy donors. Libraries were prepared by immunoSEQ multiplex PCR; TCRdb keeps only in-frame clonotypes and omits some of them. The sample contains some 100,000 clones, about three quarters of which appear only once. The sequencing sample was made of PBMCs. All receptors come from a woman aged 40 to 50 in good health and CMV-seropositive. CDR3s include the opening cysteine and the closing phenylalanine or tryptophan. The D gene is left open where the match is weak. The size field is filled for only some rows; it gives once, few, many or a size class.

V: TRBV6-1; D: -; size: -; J: TRBJ1-2; CDR3: CASSEGTGQGYGYTF; DNA: TGTGCCAGCAGTGAAGGTACAGGGCAAGGCTATGGCTACACCTTC
V: TRBV27; D: TRBD1; size: -; J: TRBJ1-5; CDR3: CASSPFPGQTINQPQHF; DNA: TGTGCCAGCAGTCCTTTTCCGGGACAGACCATCAATCAGCCCCAGCATTTT
V: TRBV30; D: -; size: few; J: TRBJ1-2; CDR3: CAWSRQVYGYTF; DNA: TGTGCCTGGAGTCGACAGGTCTATGGCTACACCTTC
V: TRBV5-1; D: TRBD2; size: -; J: TRBJ2-3; CDR3: CASSLISGGAGDTQYF; DNA: TGCGCCAGCAGCTTAATTAGCGGGGGGGCCGGGGATACGCAGTATTTT
V: TRBV2; D: TRBD2; size: -; J: TRBJ2-7; CDR3: CASSPLAGGRSYEQYF; DNA: TGTGCCAGCAGTCCCTTAGCGGGGGGGCGGTCGTACGAGCAGTACTTC
V: TRBV13; D: TRBD1; size: -; J: TRBJ1-2; CDR3: CASRSYRDRGPGYTF; DNA: TGTGCCAGCAGATCATACCGGGACAGGGGGCCTGGCTACACCTTC
V: TRBV30; D: -; size: -; J: TRBJ1-4; CDR3: CAWGKDAAGEKLFF; DNA: TGTGCCTGGGGGAAAGACGCGGCGGGGGAAAAACTGTTTTTT
V: TRBV27; D: -; size: once; J: TRBJ1-2; CDR3: CASSLRGDGYTF; DNA: TGTGCCAGCAGTTTGCGGGGTGATGGCTACACCTTC
V: TRBV6-5; D: -; size: -; J: TRBJ1-5; CDR3: CASSPGTQGKQPQHF; DNA: TGTGCCAGCAGTCCCGGGACCCAGGGGAAGCAGCCCCAGCATTTT
V: TRBV10-1; D: -; size: -; J: TRBJ1-2; CDR3: CASSDQAYGYTF; DNA: TGCGCCAGCAGTGACCAAGCTTATGGCTACACCTTC
V: TRBV2; D: TRBD1; size: many; J: TRBJ1-6; CDR3: CASSSRDRGNSPLHF; DNA: TGTGCCAGCAGTTCGCGAGACAGGGGAAATTCACCCCTCCACTTT
V: TRBV7-9; D: -; size: -; J: TRBJ1-4; CDR3: CASTFGVRTNEKLFF; DNA: TGTGCCAGCACCTTCGGGGTCCGCACTAATGAAAAACTGTTTTTT
V: TRBV4-1; D: -; size: -; J: TRBJ2-3; CDR3: CASSQVFQGTDTQYF; DNA: TGCGCCAGCAGCCAGGTTTTCCAGGGGACAGATACGCAGTATTTT
V: TRBV28; D: TRBD1; size: few; J: TRBJ2-2; CDR3: CASSIQKPGTGGTGELFF; DNA: TGTGCCAGCAGCATCCAAAAGCCCGGGACAGGGGGCACCGGGGAGCTGTTTTTT
V: TRBV7-9; D: -; size: -; J: TRBJ1-2; CDR3: CASSLSHRSYGYTF; DNA: TGTGCCAGCAGCTTATCCCACAGGAGCTATGGCTACACCTTC
V: TRBV6-1; D: TRBD1; size: -; J: TRBJ2-1; CDR3: CASSEGGGIEFF; DNA: TGTGCCAGCAGTGAAGGAGGGGGCATCGAGTTCTTC
V: TRBV6-5; D: TRBD2; size: -; J: TRBJ2-3; CDR3: CASRAGEGTDTQYF; DNA: TGTGCCAGCAGAGCGGGGGAGGGCACAGATACGCAGTATTTT
V: TRBV5-1; D: -; size: -; J: TRBJ1-2; CDR3: CASSLSSNYGYTF; DNA: TGCGCCAGCAGCTTGTCGAGTAACTATGGCTACACCTTC
V: TRBV2; D: TRBD1; size: -; J: TRBJ1-1; CDR3: CASSRQGDTEAFF; DNA: TGTGCCAGCAGCAGACAGGGAGATACTGAAGCTTTCTTT
V: TRBV15; D: TRBD2; size: -; J: TRBJ2-5; CDR3: CATSREFGVAGGQETQYF; DNA: TGTGCCACCAGCAGAGAATTCGGAGTAGCGGGGGGCCAAGAGACCCAGTACTTC
V: TRBV5-1; D: -; size: -; J: TRBJ1-1; CDR3: CASSLEVVSEAFF; DNA: TGCGCCAGCAGCCTCGAGGTTGTCAGTGAAGCTTTCTTT
V: TRBV5-4; D: -; size: -; J: TRBJ1-4; CDR3: CASSSQGFSEKLFF; DNA: TGTGCCAGCAGCTCTCAGGGCTTTAGTGAAAAACTGTTTTTT
V: TRBV21-1; D: -; size: -; J: TRBJ2-5; CDR3: CATSREEGETQYF; DNA: TGTGCCACCTCGAGGGAGGAAGGGGAGACCCAGTACTTC